Below are 25 T cell receptor beta chains sequenced from a single sample in a study of early T cells in non-severe SARS-CoV-2 infection. TCRdb fed the 5' RACE reads into MiXCR, producing one record per CDR3 protein. The sample lists 100,000 or so distinct CDR3 sequences, under 15% occurring once. Sequencing was done on a sample of whole blood. The receptors come from an adult who was a healthcare worker with PCR-confirmed SARS-CoV-2 infection or an uninfected control (not recorded which).

V and J are TRBV10-3 and TRBJ1-1; D not resolved. This CDR3 has 14 amino acids. V lost 10 bases and J 3 bases, leaving 18 bases between the germline ends. Germline lookup yields CDR1 ENHRY and CDR2 SYGVKD. This CDR3 reads CATLAIPADTEAFF. DNA of the CDR3: TGTGCCACCCTGGCTATTCCCGCGGACACTGAAGCTTTCTTT.

This clonotype was recorded a few times. V gene TRBV23-1 combines with J gene TRBJ2-7, with 7 bases identical to TRBD1. TRBV23-1 belongs to the ORF category, with a function that is uncertain. Trimming at V came to 8 bases and at J to 0 bases, leaving 4 bases not matched to a gene. The CDR3 is 13 amino acids. Here the CDR3 DNA reads TGCGCCAGCCCCTACAGGGGCTCCTACGAGCAGTACTTC. Translating it yields CASPYRGSYEQYF.

In the case of this clonotype: Given a much more abundant clone one base away, this may be a read error. The chain joins TRBV6-5 to TRBJ2-2; a weak D match, TRBD2 (5 bases). In germline, CDR1 is MNHEY, CDR2 SVGAGI. CDR3 length: 13 amino acids. Trimming took off 9 bases at V and 5 bases at J, with 13 bases between the two ends. CDR3 bases: TGTGCCAGAAGCGAGACGGGAACCGGGGAGCTGTTTTTT. Amino acids: CARSETGTGELFF.

About this clonotype itself: The junction does not match germline at one end; this may be a read error. The chain recombines TRBV5-1 with TRBJ2-1; D not certain. The length of the CDR3 is 13 residues. Germline CDR1 is SGHRS and CDR2 is YFSETQ. The CDR3 DNA reads TGCACCAGCAGCCCCTACAACGACAATGAGCAGTTCTTC. Encoded protein: CTSSPYNDNEQFF. Full variable domain (missing parts from reference TRBV5-1 and TRBJ2-1): KAGVTQTPRYLIKTRGQQVTLSCSPISGHRSVSWYQQTPGQGLQFLFEYFSETQRNKGNFPGRFSGRQFSNSRSEMNVSTLELGDSALYLCTSSPYNDNEQFFGPGTRLTVL.

The chain links TRBV28 to TRBJ2-7, with 10 bases identical to TRBD2. Germline CDR1 MDHEN, CDR2 SYDVKM. The CDR3 length is 14 residues. The trim removed 8 bases at V and 5 bases at J, leaving 9 bases unmatched. This CDR3 reads CASGTSANPHEQYF. The DNA for the CDR3 is TGTGCCAGCGGGACTAGCGCAAATCCCCACGAGCAGTACTTC.

This clonotype has a handful of counts. The V gene is TRBV2, the J gene TRBJ2-1, with TRBD2 identical over 9 bases. This CDR3 has 13 amino acids. V shed 7 bases, J shed 6 bases, and the junction held 4 bases outside the gene matches. Per germline, CDR1 SNHLY and CDR2 FYNNEI. The CDR3 region is CASMASGINEQFF. Here the CDR3 DNA reads TGTGCCAGCATGGCTAGCGGGATCAATGAGCAGTTCTTC.

This clonotype has more than one count but fewer than ten. The V call is TRBV4-1, the J call TRBJ1-5; D call uncertain. CDR1 and CDR2 (germline): MGHRA, YSYEKL. Between the trimmed V and J ends, which lost 3 bases and 7 bases, there was a span of 10 bases. CDR3 size: 13 residues. The CDR3 spells CASSQSSRQPQHF. In nucleotides, the CDR3 is TGCGCCAGCAGCCAGAGCTCGCGGCAGCCCCAGCATTTT.

This clonotype came up many times. The V call is TRBV6-1, the J call TRBJ2-6; D is perhaps TRBD1 or TRBD2 (5 bases each). The length of the CDR3 is 15 residues. The V gene's germline CDR1 is MNHNS and CDR2 SASEGT. Between the trimmed V and J ends, which lost 11 bases and 0 bases, there was a span of 14 bases. CDR3 protein: CAVGELNSGANVLTF. For the CDR3, the DNA is TGTGCCGTGGGGGAGCTTAACTCTGGGGCCAACGTCCTGACTTTC.

The chain has TRBV2 and TRBJ2-5; D is perhaps TRBD2 (6 bases). V lost 4 bases to trimming and J lost 1 base, with 10 bases between them. Germline assignment: CDR1 SNHLY and CDR2 FYNNEI. The CDR3 extends over 14 amino acids. CDR3 region: CASSAQGGQETQYF. CDR3 in DNA: TGTGCCAGCAGTGCGCAGGGAGGCCAAGAGACCCAGTACTTC.

The chain couples TRBV10-3 to TRBJ2-7; the match to TRBD2 covers 8 bases. V dropped 10 bases and J dropped 2; count of bases not matched to a gene: 1. The CDR3 runs to 11 residues. The germline V gene has CDR1 ENHRY and CDR2 SYGVKD. CDR3 in amino acids: CATREAYEQYF. DNA of the CDR3: TGTGCCACGCGGGAGGCCTACGAGCAGTACTTC.

This clonotype appeared many times. The V and J genes are TRBV4-2 and TRBJ1-5; 10 positions agree with TRBD1. CDR1 is LGHNA and CDR2 is YNFKEQ in the germline V gene. The length of the CDR3 is 14 residues. The J segment lost 7 bases and the V segment lost 4 bases, leaving 4 bases of the junction unmatched. The CDR3 is CASSPGQGEQPQHF. The CDR3 DNA reads as TGTGCCAGCAGCCCCGGACAGGGGGAGCAGCCCCAGCATTTT.

This chain connects TRBV28 to TRBJ1-2; TRBD1 agrees at 7 bases. Germline V gives CDR1 MDHEN, CDR2 SYDVKM. The trim removed 5 bases at V and 8 bases at J, leaving 8 bases unmatched. The CDR3 sequence is 13 residues long. The CDR3 DNA reads as TGTGCCAGCAGTCTGAACAGGGGTGAGGGCTACACCTTC. Its translation is CASSLNRGEGYTF.

This clonotype has more than one count but fewer than ten. The chain has TRBV11-1 and TRBJ2-3; D is unclear. The CDR3 extends over 14 amino acids. V was clipped by 2 bases and J by 0 bases, with 6 bases between them. Germline V lookup: CDR1 SGHAT, CDR2 FQDESV (reference sequence). The CDR3: CASSLKTSTDTQYF. CDR3 DNA: TGTGCCAGCAGCTTAAAGACCAGCACAGATACGCAGTATTTT.

This clonotype was seen many times. The V call is TRBV7-8, the J call TRBJ1-1; D gene ambiguous. V shed 2 bases and J shed 7 bases, with 11 bases lying between them. The germline V gene has CDR1 SGHVS and CDR2 FQNEAQ. CDR3 length: 13 residues. CDR3 in amino acids: CASSLRAADEAFF. The CDR3 nucleotides read TGTGCCAGCAGCTTAAGGGCAGCCGATGAAGCTTTCTTT.

This clonotype came up once. Being one base from a much bigger clone, this may be a read error. This rearrangement joins TRBV11-2 to TRBJ2-7, with 7 positions matching TRBD1. Trimming at V came to 4 bases and at J to 2 bases, leaving 8 bases not matched to a gene. Germline CDR1 and CDR2: SGHAT and FQNNGV. The CDR3 loop spans 15 amino acids. CDR3 in amino acids: CASSWSRDSPYEQYF. CDR3 nucleotides: TGTGCCAGCAGCTGGTCCCGGGACAGCCCCTACGAGCAGTACTTC.

This clonotype showed up just a few times. The chain has TRBV28 and TRBJ1-1; D uncertain. Trimming pared 10 bases from V and 5 bases from J, leaving 11 bases between. The CDR3 covers 11 residues. Germline CDR1 and CDR2: MDHEN and SYDVKM. CDR3 nucleotides: TGTGCCACCTCGGGGTTTACTGAAGCTTTCTTT. Its translation is CATSGFTEAFF.

The genes are TRBV15 and TRBJ2-2; 15 nucleotides match TRBD2. The CDR3 has 18 amino acids. Germline V gene sequence: CDR1 LNHNV, CDR2 YYDKDF (reference sequence). V dropped 2 bases and J dropped 1; count of bases not matched to a gene: 2. The CDR3 region is CATSRRGLAGGNTGELFF. CDR3 nucleotides: TGTGCCACCAGCAGAAGGGGACTAGCGGGAGGGAACACCGGGGAGCTGTTTTTT. The whole variable domain, filled in from reference TRBV15 and TRBJ2-2, reads DAMVIQNPRYQVTQFGKPVTLSCSQTLNHNVMYWYQQKSSQAPKLLFHYYDKDFNNEADTPDNFQSRRPNTSFCFLDIRSPGLGDTAMYLCATSRRGLAGGNTGELFFGEGSRLTVL.

A remark on this clonotype: Germline and junction disagree at one end, which may indicate a read error. The chain is built from TRBV13 and TRBJ2-7, with D tentatively TRBD1 or TRBD2 (6 bases each). Germline CDR1 and CDR2: PRHDT and FYEKMQ (reference sequence). This CDR3 has 12 amino acids. DNA for the CDR3: TGTGCCAGCAGCTCAGGGTCGGGGGCTATGAACTTC. It codes for CASSSGSGAMNF.

This clonotype was detected only a few times. The V gene is TRBV6-2 or TRBV6-3, the J gene TRBJ1-2; a possible D gene is TRBD1 (6 bases). Trimming stripped 6 bases from V and 6 bases from J, with 14 bases between. CDR1 and CDR2 from the germline V gene are MNHEY and SVGEGT. The CDR3 totals 13 residues. The CDR3 coding sequence is TGTGCCAGCAGCCTCAACACAGGGAATGGCTACACCTTC. Amino acid sequence: CASSLNTGNGYTF.

The V call is TRBV7-2, the J call TRBJ2-4; 12 bases are a match to TRBD2. The CDR3 is made up of 15 amino acids. V was clipped by 4 bases and J by 8 bases; unmatched bases: 6. Germline CDR1 SGHTA, CDR2 FQGNSA. The chain's CDR3 is CASSSTSGRMDIQYF. The CDR3, as DNA: TGTGCCAGCAGCTCGACTAGCGGGAGAATGGACATTCAGTACTTC.

This clonotype was seen many times. The chain carries TRBV27 and TRBJ2-5; D not certain. Deletions cut 4 bases from V and 0 bases from J, with 21 bases between. The CDR3 runs 18 residues. CDR1 MNHEY and CDR2 SMNVEV come from the germline V gene (reference sequence). This chain's CDR3 is CASSWPLSRNPYQETQYF. For the CDR3, the DNA is TGTGCCAGCAGTTGGCCACTTTCCCGGAACCCGTACCAAGAGACCCAGTACTTC.

Many counts were recorded for this clonotype. V gene TRBV18 combines with J gene TRBJ1-2; no clear D gene. In germline, CDR1 is KGHSH, CDR2 LQKENI. The V gene lost 2 bases and the J gene lost 3 bases, with 10 bases spanning the gap. The length of the CDR3 is 14 residues. CDR3 sequence: CASSPSMKYYGYTF. CDR3 DNA sequence: TGTGCCAGCTCACCATCTATGAAATACTATGGCTACACCTTC.

This clonotype was seen ten or more times. V and J are TRBV6-2 or TRBV6-3 and TRBJ2-3, with 11 bases lining up with TRBD2. Looked up from germline, CDR1 is MNHEY and CDR2 is SVGEGT. This CDR3 is 14 amino acids long. Trimming removed 8 bases from V and 1 base from J; junction bases left unmatched: 2. The CDR3 here is CASRTSGCTDTQYF. CDR3 DNA sequence: TGTGCCAGCCGGACTAGCGGGTGCACAGATACGCAGTATTTT.

The chain uses TRBV3-1 and TRBJ2-7; 10 nucleotides match TRBD2. The CDR3 consists of 13 residues. CDR1 LGHDT and CDR2 YNNKEL come from the germline V gene (reference sequence). The V gene end was trimmed by 3 bases and the J gene end by 7 bases; junction bases not matched to a gene: 3. The CDR3 sequence is CASSQRLAGEQYF. CDR3 sequence (DNA): TGTGCCAGCAGCCAGAGACTAGCGGGTGAGCAGTACTTC.

The chain joins TRBV9 to TRBJ2-7; 7 positions agree with TRBD1. After removal of 0 bases from V and 5 bases from J, the junction contained 5 bases not matched to a gene. The germline gives CDR1 SGDLS, CDR2 YYNGEE. CDR3 length: 14 amino acids. CDR3 in DNA: TGTGCCAGCAGCGTAGATGAGACAGGGAACGAGCAGTACTTC. Translated: CASSVDETGNEQYF.